This T cell receptor beta chain was identified in a study of blood T cell repertoires in COVID-19. The overall study: The origin of the acute and convalescent COVID-19 samples was the United States, Italy and Spain. Sources were T cells, B-cell-depleted T cells, or PBMCs; the material itself was cDNA or gDNA.

In this sample, this clone turned up a few times. The V gene lost 1 base and the J gene lost 6 bases, with 20 bases spanning the gap. CDR1 is SGHRS and CDR2 is YFSETQ in the germline V gene. This CDR3 contains 16 residues. Original data processing: Nucleated cell number was recorded as an estimate derived from reference gene primer amplification. Data came from immunoSEQ multiplex PCR; TCRdb stores just in-frame clones and leaves some out. The V and J calls and clone size are taken from that table; D and trimming were inferred from the DNA. This sample has 350,000 to 550,000 clones, with roughly 89% found just once.

Sequencing was carried out using peripheral blood. The TCR sequence derives from a woman in her twenties or thirties with acute or convalescent COVID-19. The chain combines TRBV5-1 with TRBJ2-7, with D possibly TRBD2 on 7 matching bases. The CDR3 loop reads CASSLLGNGGLVEQYF. The CDR3 DNA sequence: TGCGCCAGCAGCTTGTTGGGTAACGGGGGGCTGGTCGAGCAGTACTTC.